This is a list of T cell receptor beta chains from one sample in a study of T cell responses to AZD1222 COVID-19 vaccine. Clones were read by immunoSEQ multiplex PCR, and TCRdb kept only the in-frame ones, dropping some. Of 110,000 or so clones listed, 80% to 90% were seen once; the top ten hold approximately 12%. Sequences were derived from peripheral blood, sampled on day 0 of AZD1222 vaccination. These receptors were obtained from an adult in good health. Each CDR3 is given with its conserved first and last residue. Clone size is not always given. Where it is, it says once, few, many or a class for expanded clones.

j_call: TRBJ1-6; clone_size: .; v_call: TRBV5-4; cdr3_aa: CASSLGQGKNNSPLHF
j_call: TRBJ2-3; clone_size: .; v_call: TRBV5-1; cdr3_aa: CATSPGHGVSDTQYF
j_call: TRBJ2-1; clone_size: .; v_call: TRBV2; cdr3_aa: CASSADRGSYNEQFF
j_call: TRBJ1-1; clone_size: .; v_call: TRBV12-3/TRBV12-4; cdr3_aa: CASGQGGAFF
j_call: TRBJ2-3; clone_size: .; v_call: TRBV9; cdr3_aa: CASSNRTGLEVSTDTQYF
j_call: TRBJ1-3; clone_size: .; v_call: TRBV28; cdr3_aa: CASSDRGGYTIYF
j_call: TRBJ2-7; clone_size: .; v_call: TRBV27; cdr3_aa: CASSLTGTVGSYEQYF
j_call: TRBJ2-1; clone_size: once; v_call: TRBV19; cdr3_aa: CASSIDLQGVSYNEQFF
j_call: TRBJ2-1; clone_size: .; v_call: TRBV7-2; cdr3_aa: CASEPGLANNEQFF
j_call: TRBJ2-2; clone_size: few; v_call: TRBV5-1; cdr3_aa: CASSSGTSGRTNTGELFF
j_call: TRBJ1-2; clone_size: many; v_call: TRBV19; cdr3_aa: CASSIELRHGYTF
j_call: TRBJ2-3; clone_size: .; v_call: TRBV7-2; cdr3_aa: CASSSPYGQPLSTDTQYF
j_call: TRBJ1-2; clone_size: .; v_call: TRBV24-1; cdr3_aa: CATSGRGPNYGYTF
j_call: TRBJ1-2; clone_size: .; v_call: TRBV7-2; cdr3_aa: CASSFPGQGADGYTF
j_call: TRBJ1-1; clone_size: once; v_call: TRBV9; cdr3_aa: CASSVVPGASGTEAFF
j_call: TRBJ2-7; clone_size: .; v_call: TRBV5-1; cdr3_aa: CASSLRGTYEQYF
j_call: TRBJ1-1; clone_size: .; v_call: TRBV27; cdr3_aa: CASSRGTGNTEAFF
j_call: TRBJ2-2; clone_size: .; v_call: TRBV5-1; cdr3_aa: CASSPGQGNGELFF
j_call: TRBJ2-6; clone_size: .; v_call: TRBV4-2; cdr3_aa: CASTLAGDIRANVLTF
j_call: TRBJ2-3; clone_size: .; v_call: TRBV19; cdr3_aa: CASSQLAGADTQYF
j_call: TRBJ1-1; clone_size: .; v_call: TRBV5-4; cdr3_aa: CASSLDDNTEAFF
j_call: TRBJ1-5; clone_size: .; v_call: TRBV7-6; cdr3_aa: CASSLRQGQSQPQHF
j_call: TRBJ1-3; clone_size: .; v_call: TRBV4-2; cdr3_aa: CASSQGGTGGSGNTIYF
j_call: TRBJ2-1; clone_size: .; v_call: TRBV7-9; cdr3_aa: CASSRLAGTEQFF
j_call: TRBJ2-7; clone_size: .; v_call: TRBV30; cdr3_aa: CAWRRPLDYEQYF
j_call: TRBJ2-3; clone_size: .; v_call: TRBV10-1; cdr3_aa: CASSDIGGESGTTDTQYF
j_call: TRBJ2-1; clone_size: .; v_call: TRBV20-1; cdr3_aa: CSASKNNEQFF
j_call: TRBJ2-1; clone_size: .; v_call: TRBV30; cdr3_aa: CAWSPNLNEQFF
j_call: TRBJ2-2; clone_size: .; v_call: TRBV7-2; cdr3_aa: CASSPSTGVGAGELFF
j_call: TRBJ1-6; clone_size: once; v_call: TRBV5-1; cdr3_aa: CASRLGGQAYNSPLHF
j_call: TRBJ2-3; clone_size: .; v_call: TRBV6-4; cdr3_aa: CASSERTSGGSQYF
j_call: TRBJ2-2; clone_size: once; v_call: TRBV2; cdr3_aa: CASMGRGPAGELFF
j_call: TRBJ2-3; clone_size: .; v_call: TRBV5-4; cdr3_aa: CASSLVGAQDTQYF
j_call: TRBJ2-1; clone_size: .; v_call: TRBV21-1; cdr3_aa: CASSKDRGGLAVNEQFF
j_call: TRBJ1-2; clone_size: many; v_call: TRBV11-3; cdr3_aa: CASSLTTTGTGLFGYTF
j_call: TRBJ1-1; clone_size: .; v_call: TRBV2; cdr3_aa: CASTVNTEAFF
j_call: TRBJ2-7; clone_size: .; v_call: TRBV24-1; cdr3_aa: CATSDEREIEQYF
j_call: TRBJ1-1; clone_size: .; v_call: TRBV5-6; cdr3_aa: CASSGVRGGTEAFF
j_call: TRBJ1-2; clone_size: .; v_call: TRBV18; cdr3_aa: CASSPKGQPAGYTF
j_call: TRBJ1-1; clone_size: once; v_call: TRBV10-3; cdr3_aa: CAISGQGAITEAFF
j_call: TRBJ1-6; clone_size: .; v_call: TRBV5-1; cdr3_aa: CASSWVGQGHFGNSPLHF
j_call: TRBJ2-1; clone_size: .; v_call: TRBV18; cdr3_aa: CASSPGGHEQFF
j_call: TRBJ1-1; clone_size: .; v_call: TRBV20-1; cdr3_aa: CSASGSGNTEAFF
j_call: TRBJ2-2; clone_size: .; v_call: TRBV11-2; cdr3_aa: CASSFGLAVGAGELFF
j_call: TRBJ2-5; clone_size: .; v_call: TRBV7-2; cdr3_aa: CASRTGLARKETQYF
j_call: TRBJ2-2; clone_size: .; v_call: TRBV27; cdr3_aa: CASGQGSGELFF
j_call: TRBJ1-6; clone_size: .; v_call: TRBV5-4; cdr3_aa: CASSLEGADSPLHF